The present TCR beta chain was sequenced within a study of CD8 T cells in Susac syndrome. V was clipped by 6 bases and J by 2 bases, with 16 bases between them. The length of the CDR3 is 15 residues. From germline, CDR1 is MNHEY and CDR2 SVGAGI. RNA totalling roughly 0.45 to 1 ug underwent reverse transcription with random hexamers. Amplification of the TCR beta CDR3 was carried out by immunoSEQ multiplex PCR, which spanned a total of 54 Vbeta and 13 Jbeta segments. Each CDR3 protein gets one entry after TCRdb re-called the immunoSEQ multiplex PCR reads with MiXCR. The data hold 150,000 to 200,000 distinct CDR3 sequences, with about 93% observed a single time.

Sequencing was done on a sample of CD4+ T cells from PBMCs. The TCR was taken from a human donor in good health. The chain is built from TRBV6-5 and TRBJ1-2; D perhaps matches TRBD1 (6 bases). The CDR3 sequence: CASSLGQLGNYGYTF. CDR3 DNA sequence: TGTGCCAGCAGCTTAGGACAGCTCGGAAACTATGGCTACACCTTC.